This note documents a single TCR beta chain sequence. The data belong to a study of cytomegalovirus exposure and HLA in healthy donors. V dropped 3 bases and J dropped 7 bases, with 25 bases sitting between them. The germline V gene has CDR1 GTSNPN and CDR2 SVGIG (reference sequence). The CDR3 sequence is 17 residues long. Profiled with immunoSEQ multiplex PCR; TCRdb holds only in-frame clones, not every one. The table lists 250,000 to 300,000 clones, 86% of them singletons, with about 1% in the top ten. Sequenced sample: PBMCs. The clonotype was recovered from a young woman in good health and CMV-seronegative. The chain carries TRBV30 and TRBJ2-1; D not resolved. As DNA, the CDR3 is TGTGCCTGGAGCGAGATAACCCAGGCACGGTTTATGAATGAGCAGTTCTTC. Its protein product is CAWSEITQARFMNEQFF.